This T cell receptor beta chain was found in a study of PD-1 blockade in classical Hodgkin lymphoma. Regarding the study as a whole: Why repertoires differed is undefined; disease activity or prior therapy possibly contributed. In CD4+ cells, TCR diversity went up significantly by C4D1, but in CD8+ cells it did not. It was among complete responders that baseline diversity resembled that of newly diagnosed patients.

Germline CDR1 reads SGHTA; CDR2 reads FQGNSA. The CDR3 runs 19 residues. The V and J ends lost 2 bases and 4 bases respectively, with 23 bases between them. About this clone: Antigen unknown.

The data were produced by immunoSEQ multiplex PCR, yet TCRdb's version contains in-frame clones alone and is incomplete. The sample has 20,000 to 30,000 clones, under 90% seen once. The patients all showed relapse after autologous stem cell transplantation, while their brentuximab vedotin exposure varied. This sequence was found in a human donor with classical Hodgkin lymphoma. V is TRBV7-2 and J is TRBJ2-2, with D possibly called TRBD1 or TRBD2 (6 bases each). This material consisted of peripheral blood mononuclear cells (PBMCs), taken before the second cycle of nivolumab. The CDR3 nucleotides read TGTGCCAGCAGCTTAAGGCGGGGATGGGGGGCGTTAGGCACCGGGGAGCTGTTTTTT. Translation gives CASSLRRGWGALGTGELFF. The complete variable domain, with remaining parts taken from reference TRBV7-2 and TRBJ2-2, reads GAGVSQSPSNKVTEKGKDVELRCDPISGHTALYWYRQSLGQGLEFLIYFQGNSAPDKSGLPSDRFSAERTGGSVSTLTIQRTQQEDSAVYLCASSLRRGWGALGTGELFFGEGSRLTVL.